This T cell receptor beta chain was found in a study of blood T cell repertoires in COVID-19. About the research overall: Donors in the United States, Italy and Spain gave samples during acute or convalescent COVID-19.

The table lists this clone with a count of one. Method: immunoSEQ multiplex PCR; TCRdb's copy keeps in-frame clones and lacks some. The repertoire has about 200,000 clones, about nine tenths of them found once; the top ten carry under 2%. This receptor was taken from a man aged 18 to 30 with active or convalescent COVID-19. Sequencing was done on a sample of peripheral blood.

CDR3 in amino acids: CASSLHGGVSYEQYF. CDR3 DNA sequence: TGTGCCAGCAGCTTACATGGCGGGGTCTCCTACGAGCAGTACTTC. The chain has TRBV7-9 and TRBJ2-7; a possible D gene is TRBD2 (6 bases). Germline assignment: CDR1 SEHNR and CDR2 FQNEAQ (reference sequence). With 2 bases removed from V and 0 bases from J, the gap between germline ends came to 11 bases. The length of the CDR3 is 15 residues.